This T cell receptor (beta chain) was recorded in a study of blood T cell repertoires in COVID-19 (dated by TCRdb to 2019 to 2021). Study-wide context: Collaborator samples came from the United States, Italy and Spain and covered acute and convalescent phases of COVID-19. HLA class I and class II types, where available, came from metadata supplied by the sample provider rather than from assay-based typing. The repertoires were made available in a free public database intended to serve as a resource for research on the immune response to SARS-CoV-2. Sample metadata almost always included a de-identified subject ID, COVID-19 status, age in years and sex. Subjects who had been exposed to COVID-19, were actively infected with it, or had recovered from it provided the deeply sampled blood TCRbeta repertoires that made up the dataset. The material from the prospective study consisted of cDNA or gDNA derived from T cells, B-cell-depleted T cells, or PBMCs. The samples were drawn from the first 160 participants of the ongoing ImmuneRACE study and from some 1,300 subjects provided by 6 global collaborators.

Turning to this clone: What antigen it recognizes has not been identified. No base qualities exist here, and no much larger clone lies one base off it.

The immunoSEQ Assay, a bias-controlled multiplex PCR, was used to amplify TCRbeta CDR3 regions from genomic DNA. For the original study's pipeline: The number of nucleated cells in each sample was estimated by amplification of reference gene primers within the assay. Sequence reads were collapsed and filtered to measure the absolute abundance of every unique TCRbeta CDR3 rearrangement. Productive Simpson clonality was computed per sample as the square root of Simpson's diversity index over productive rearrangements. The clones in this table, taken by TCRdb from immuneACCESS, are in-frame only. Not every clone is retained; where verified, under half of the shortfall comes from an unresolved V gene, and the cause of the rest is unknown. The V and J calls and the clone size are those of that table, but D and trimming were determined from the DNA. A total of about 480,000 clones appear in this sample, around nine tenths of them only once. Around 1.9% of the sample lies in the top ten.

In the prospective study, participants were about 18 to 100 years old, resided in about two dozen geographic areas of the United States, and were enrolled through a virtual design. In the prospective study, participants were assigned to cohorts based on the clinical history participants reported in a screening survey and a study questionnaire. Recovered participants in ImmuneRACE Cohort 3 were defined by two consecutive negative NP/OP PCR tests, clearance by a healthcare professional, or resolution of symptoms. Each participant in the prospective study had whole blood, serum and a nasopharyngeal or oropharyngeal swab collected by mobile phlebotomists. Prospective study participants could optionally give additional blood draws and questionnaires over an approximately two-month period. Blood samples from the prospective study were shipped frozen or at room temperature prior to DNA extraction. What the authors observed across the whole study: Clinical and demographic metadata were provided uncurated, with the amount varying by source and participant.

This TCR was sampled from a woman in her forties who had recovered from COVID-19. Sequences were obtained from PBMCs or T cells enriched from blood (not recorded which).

The CDR3 protein is CASTPGGAGGLEQYF. The nucleotide sequence reads TGTGCCAGCACCCCGGGCGGGGCAGGGGGTCTCGAGCAGTACTTC. The chain is assembled from TRBV27 and TRBJ2-7; TRBD1 is possibly the D segment (7 matching bases). V was cut back by 7 bases and J by 6 bases, leaving a gap of 22 bases between them. The CDR3 holds 15 amino acids from the cysteine to the phenylalanine. Just CDR3 DNA is preserved here, 45 bases in frame from base 1. Per the germline V gene (reference sequence), MNHEY is the CDR1 and SMNVEV is the CDR2.